This T cell receptor (beta chain) stems from a study of PD-L1 blockade in urothelial cancer. Whole-study context: Blood drawn 3 weeks (second dose) and 6 weeks after treatment start was analyzed.

Study outcomes and limitations: Expansion of tumor-associated blood clones at 3 weeks was greater in durable-benefit patients. Patients with below-median pretreatment blood clonality survived longer.

About this clone itself: Its matching antigen is unknown.

Generated by immunoSEQ multiplex PCR, the TCRdb table keeps only in-frame clones and is missing some. The top ten hold about 6.9% of the sample, which has about 80,000 clones, around four fifths seen once. Germline CDR1 reads LNHDA; CDR2 reads SQIVND (reference sequence). The CDR3 has 14 residues. With 5 bases clipped from V and 4 bases from J, the junction kept 5 bases outside the gene matches. Indicated time point: pretreatment peripheral blood. Here the sequenced sample was PBMCs, taken around atezolizumab (anti-PD-L1) treatment. This clonotype was sampled from a man aged 40-49 years with urothelial cancer. V and J are TRBV19 and TRBJ1-2; 9 bases are shared with TRBD1. CDR3 amino acids: CASSGTGIAYGYTF. CDR3 bases: TGTGCCAGTAGTGGGACAGGGATTGCCTATGGCTACACCTTC.